These 13 T cell receptor beta chains were all obtained from the same sample, sequenced in a study of T-cell memory formation after mild COVID-19. MiXCR was run by TCRdb on the 5' RACE reads, yielding one entry per CDR3 protein. The sample gives around 510,000 distinct CDR3 sequences, about a fifth of which show up once; roughly 8.3% is in the top ten. Specimen: PBMCs or a T cell subset sorted from them (not recorded which). The receptors were gathered from an adult woman who had mild COVID-19 (a few samples of this study predate the infection). Cell type and time point are not known.

This sequence joins TRBV7-6 and TRBJ2-7; D gene uncertain. Germline loops: CDR1 SGHVS, CDR2 FNYEAQ. Trimming removed 1 base from V and 3 bases from J, with 13 bases in between. The CDR3 is 15 amino acids. CDR3 loop: CASSLGGRAGYEQYF. The CDR3 DNA reads TGTGCCAGCAGCTTAGGAGGACGAGCCGGCTACGAGCAGTACTTC. Based on the CDR3 plus reference TRBV7-6 and TRBJ2-7, the full variable domain is GAGVSQSPRYKVTKRGQDVALRCDPISGHVSLYWYRQALGQGPEFLTYFNYEAQQDKSGLPNDRFSAERPEGSISTLTIQRTEQRDSAMYRCASSLGGRAGYEQYFGPGTRLTVT.

This clonotype came up a few times. The chain carries TRBV15 and TRBJ2-7; TRBD1 agrees at 7 bases. The trim removed 0 bases at V and 2 bases at J, leaving 4 bases unmatched. Germline CDR1 and CDR2: LNHNV and YYDKDF (reference sequence). CDR3 length: 15 amino acids. In nucleotides, the CDR3 is TGTGCCACCAGCAGAGATCGGACAGGAGCCTACGAGCAGTACTTC. Residues: CATSRDRTGAYEQYF.

The chain recombines TRBV2 with TRBJ1-1, with 8 nucleotides matching TRBD1. CDR1 is SNHLY, CDR2 FYNNEI, per germline. The trim removed 1 base at V and 1 base at J, leaving 11 bases unmatched. The CDR3 has 18 residues. Here the CDR3 DNA reads TGTGCCAGCAGTGAAGTTACCCGCATGGACAGGGAGAACACTGAAGCTTTCTTT. Translation: CASSEVTRMDRENTEAFF.

The V and J genes are TRBV12-3 or TRBV12-4 and TRBJ2-3; D is perhaps TRBD2 (6 bases). The CDR3 is 12 amino acids. V was trimmed by 3 bases and J by 6 bases, leaving 7 bases between them. CDR3 in amino acids: CASSFAGDTQYF. CDR3 DNA sequence: TGTGCCAGCAGTTTTGCGGGGGATACGCAGTATTTT.

This clonotype was counted a few times. This sequence joins TRBV24-1 and TRBJ2-5; D remains unclear. The CDR3 length is 13 residues. V dropped 1 base and J dropped 5 bases, with 7 bases sitting between them. Germline V gives CDR1 KGHDR, CDR2 SFDVKD. CDR3 DNA: TGTGCCACCAGTGATTTACAGACTGAGACCCAGTACTTC. Its translation: CATSDLQTETQYF.

This clonotype was counted a few times. The CDR3: CASSYTGRLNTEAFF. The CDR3 nucleotides are TGTGCCAGCAGTTATACGGGACGGCTGAACACTGAAGCTTTCTTT. The rearrangement links TRBV6-5 to TRBJ1-1; D might be TRBD1 (5 bases). The CDR3 runs 15 residues. Germline V gives CDR1 MNHEY, CDR2 SVGAGI. V was pared by 3 bases and J by 0 bases, with 11 bases between.

The table lists this clonotype with a few counts. The chain combines TRBV4-3 with TRBJ2-1, with 9 bases aligning to TRBD2. With 0 bases clipped from V and 6 bases from J, the junction kept 12 bases outside the gene matches. Germline lookup yields CDR1 LGHNA and CDR2 YSLEER. This CDR3 contains 18 residues. The CDR3 loop is CASSQEVFLAGRSNEQFF. CDR3 nucleotide sequence: TGCGCCAGCAGCCAAGAGGTGTTTCTAGCGGGAAGGAGCAATGAGCAGTTCTTC.

In its sample, this clonotype was seen a few times. The chain joins TRBV7-8 to TRBJ1-4; D is undetermined. The V and J ends lost 5 bases and 1 base respectively, with 17 bases between them. CDR1 and CDR2 (germline): SGHVS, FQNEAQ. The CDR3 has 17 residues. CDR3 nucleotides: TGTGCCAGCAGCACCCGGACGGGGATGGGAACTAATGAAAAACTGTTTTTT. It yields the protein CASSTRTGMGTNEKLFF.

In its sample, this clonotype was seen a few times. This sequence joins TRBV7-2 and TRBJ1-1; D gene ambiguous. Trimming removed 2 bases at V and 1 base at J, with 14 bases between. The CDR3 spans 16 residues. Germline assignment: CDR1 SGHTA and CDR2 FQGNSA. The CDR3 nucleotides are TGTGCCAGCAGCTTATCTCGCCGAAGAAGGAACACTGAAGCTTTCTTT. It codes for CASSLSRRRRNTEAFF.

The sample holds one count of this clonotype. The DNA for the CDR3 is TGTGCCAGTAGTATCTCGTCACAGGGGGGCCAAGAGACCCAGTACTTC. Its protein is CASSISSQGGQETQYF. The chain employs TRBV19 and TRBJ2-5, with 8 bases that match TRBD1. The CDR3 totals 16 residues. Looked up from germline, CDR1 is LNHDA and CDR2 is SQIVND (reference sequence). The trim removed 3 bases at V and 1 base at J, leaving 7 bases unmatched.

The CDR3 is CASSPGSEQFF. The CDR3 DNA follows: TGTGCCAGCAGCCCCGGATCTGAGCAGTTCTTC. The chain has TRBV9 and TRBJ2-1; D gene unclear. The CDR3 totals 11 residues. V was pared by 4 bases and J by 9 bases, with 8 bases between. Germline V gives CDR1 SGDLS, CDR2 YYNGEE.

The chain carries TRBV3-2 and TRBJ2-1; the table's D call of TRBD2 was not tested on the DNA. TRBV3-2 is deemed a pseudogene. The CDR3 is made up of 16 amino acids. The CDR3 loop reads CASSQDKASGYNEQFF. The CDR3 DNA reads TGTGCCAGCAGCCAAGATAAGGCTAGCGGGTACAATGAGCAGTTCTTC.

This chain uses TRBV28 with TRBJ2-1; 8 bases agree with TRBD1. CDR3 size: 16 residues. Germline V gene lookup returns CDR1 MDHEN and CDR2 SYDVKM. V shed 2 bases and J 7 bases; nucleotides not matched to a gene: 10. CDR3 residues: CASSLGQGKIWNEQFF. The CDR3, as DNA: TGTGCCAGCAGTTTAGGACAGGGCAAGATTTGGAATGAGCAGTTCTTC.